What follows are 27 T cell receptor beta chains derived from one specimen sequenced in a study of CD8 T cells in Susac syndrome. With random hexamers, about 0.45 to 1 ug RNA was reverse transcribed. TCRdb recomputed calls from the immunoSEQ multiplex PCR reads with MiXCR, one row per CDR3 protein. The profile shows fewer than 80,000 distinct CDR3 sequences, approximately 94% of them singletons. Sequences were obtained from CD8+ T cells from PBMCs. The origin of the receptors is a human donor with Susac syndrome.

This rearrangement joins TRBV5-1 to TRBJ2-7, with TRBD1 identical over 9 bases. The CDR3 consists of 15 residues. The germline gives CDR1 SGHRS, CDR2 YFSETQ. V lost 4 bases, J lost 2 bases, and 7 bases stayed unmatched. The CDR3, as DNA: TGCGCCAGCAGCGAATCCGGGACAGGGACCTACGAGCAGTACTTC. It encodes CASSESGTGTYEQYF.

The rearrangement links TRBV14 to TRBJ1-6; 7 nucleotides align to TRBD1. The CDR3 runs to 15 residues. The germline V gene has CDR1 SGHDN and CDR2 FVKESK. With 0 bases clipped from V and 7 bases from J, the junction kept 3 bases outside the gene matches. CDR3 bases: TGTGCCAGCAGCCAAGAAGGGACAGCGAATTCACCCCTCCACTTT. It specifies CASSQEGTANSPLHF.

The chain combines TRBV30 with TRBJ1-2; D remains unclear. Trimming cost V 3 bases and J 5 bases, with 16 bases left between them. The CDR3 has 14 residues. Germline values: CDR1 GTSNPN, CDR2 SVGIG (reference sequence). The CDR3: CAWRVSTEEYGYTF. The CDR3 DNA reads TGTGCCTGGAGGGTGTCCACAGAAGAATATGGCTACACCTTC.

V and J are TRBV4-2 and TRBJ2-5, with a tentative D call TRBD1 (6 bases). The CDR3 is made up of 15 amino acids. CDR1 and CDR2 (germline): LGHNA, YNFKEQ. Trimming removed 0 bases at V and 4 bases at J, with 12 bases between. CDR3 coding DNA: TGTGCCAGCAGCCAAGATTGGCTGGGGGCAGAGACCCAGTACTTC. Amino acid sequence: CASSQDWLGAETQYF.

The rearrangement joins TRBV15 to TRBJ2-1; TRBD2 agrees at 7 bases. The CDR3 is 16 residues long. The V gene's germline CDR1 is LNHNV and CDR2 YYDKDF (reference sequence). V was clipped by 0 bases and J by 3 bases; unmatched bases: 5. The CDR3 DNA is TGTGCCACCAGCAGAGATAGGAGCGGGGACTACAATGAGCAGTTCTTC. This sequence encodes CATSRDRSGDYNEQFF.

The V and J genes are TRBV30 and TRBJ2-2; D unresolved. This CDR3 spans 12 amino acids. The germline V gene has CDR1 GTSNPN and CDR2 SVGIG (reference sequence). V lost 2 bases, J lost 15 bases, and 16 bases lay in between. Here the CDR3 reads CAWSPSVGWLFF. CDR3 DNA sequence: TGTGCCTGGAGTCCCTCGGTCGGGTGGTTGTTTTTT.

The rearrangement uses TRBV29-1 and TRBJ1-3, with D perhaps matching TRBD1 (5 bases). V gave up 0 bases and J gave up 8 bases, with 11 bases separating them. CDR1 and CDR2 from the germline V gene are SQVTM and ANQGSEA. CDR3 size: 13 residues. The CDR3 loop reads CSVEDHGGDTIYF. CDR3 in DNA: TGCAGCGTTGAAGATCACGGGGGGGACACCATATATTTT.

J is TRBJ2-5 and V is TRBV7-9, with D uncertain. Germline CDR1 SEHNR, CDR2 FQNEAQ (reference sequence). The V and J ends lost 0 bases and 4 bases respectively, with 6 bases between them. The CDR3 runs 13 residues. CDR3 amino acids: CASSLASLETQYF. The DNA of the CDR3 is TGTGCCAGCAGCTTAGCAAGTTTAGAGACCCAGTACTTC.

In this sample, this clonotype turned up once. The chain carries TRBV15 and TRBJ2-1; 9 bases are shared with TRBD2. This CDR3 contains 16 residues. CDR1 LNHNV and CDR2 YYDKDF come from the germline V gene (reference sequence). V trimming: 3 bases; J trimming: 1 base; junction bases outside the gene matches: 4. This CDR3 is CATSSWRGGSYNEQFF. The CDR3 DNA reads as TGTGCCACCAGCAGCTGGCGGGGGGGATCCTACAATGAGCAGTTCTTC.

The chain uses TRBV2 and TRBJ1-5; no firm D call. There are 14 residues in the CDR3. The V gene's germline CDR1 is SNHLY and CDR2 FYNNEI. V was clipped by 7 bases and J by 4 bases, with 14 bases between them. The CDR3 protein is CASTRAGGNQPQHF. The DNA for the CDR3 is TGTGCCAGCACTAGGGCCGGCGGGAATCAGCCCCAGCATTTT.

A few counts support this clonotype. The V gene is TRBV6-5, the J gene TRBJ2-7; 16 bases map to TRBD2. This CDR3 comprises 15 residues. Germline V gives CDR1 MNHEY, CDR2 SVGAGI. With 6 bases clipped from V and 4 bases from J, the junction kept 3 bases outside the gene matches. CDR3 amino acids: CASSPGLAGGYEQYF. As DNA, the CDR3 is TGTGCCAGCAGCCCGGGACTAGCGGGGGGGTACGAGCAGTACTTC.

The chain uses TRBV3-1 and TRBJ2-5; 7 positions match TRBD1. From germline, CDR1 is LGHDT and CDR2 YNNKEL (reference sequence). Unmatched junction bases numbered 5, after V lost 0 bases and J lost 4 bases. CDR3 length: 15 residues. This CDR3 reads CASSQDRGRTETQYF. The CDR3 DNA sequence: TGTGCCAGCAGCCAAGATAGGGGGCGCACAGAGACCCAGTACTTC.

The genes are TRBV9 and TRBJ2-5; perhaps D is TRBD1 or TRBD2 (5 bases each). The germline V gene encodes CDR1 SGDLS and CDR2 YYNGEE. This CDR3 is 15 amino acids long. V shed 2 bases and J shed 2 bases, with 13 bases lying between them. CDR3 in amino acids: CASSVGDDRQETQYF. Written as DNA, the CDR3 is TGTGCCAGCAGCGTTGGGGACGATCGTCAAGAGACCCAGTACTTC.

For the CDR3, the DNA is TGTGCCAGCAGTTTTAGCTCCTACAATGAGCAGTTCTTC. Translated, it gives CASSFSSYNEQFF. The rearrangement links TRBV27 to TRBJ2-1; D not certain. Trimming stripped 3 bases from V and 0 bases from J, with 3 bases between. CDR1 and CDR2 (germline): MNHEY, SMNVEV (reference sequence). The CDR3 runs to 13 residues.

This clonotype came up once. The rearrangement links TRBV2 to TRBJ1-2, with D hard to call. Per the germline V gene, CDR1 is SNHLY and CDR2 is FYNNEI. V was trimmed by 6 bases and J by 4 bases, leaving 12 bases between them. This CDR3 has 13 amino acids. The CDR3 protein is CASRTGEIYGYTF. In DNA, the CDR3 is TGTGCCAGCAGGACGGGAGAGATCTATGGCTACACCTTC. The full variable domain, in which reference TRBV2 and TRBJ1-2 provide the parts outside the CDR3, is EPEVTQTPSHQVTQMGQEVILRCVPISNHLYFYWYRQILGQKVEFLVSFYNNEISEKSEIFDDQFSVERPDGSNFTLKIRSTKLEDSAMYFCASRTGEIYGYTFGSGTRLTVV.

This chain's CDR3 is CASRPFRDRIYEQYF. As DNA, the CDR3 is TGTGCCAGCAGGCCATTCCGGGACAGGATATACGAGCAGTACTTC. The J gene is TRBJ2-7, the V gene TRBV27, with 8 bases identical to TRBD1. CDR1 MNHEY and CDR2 SMNVEV come from the germline V gene (reference sequence). V shed 6 bases, J shed 4 bases, and the junction held 11 bases outside the gene matches. The CDR3 length is 15 residues.

The chain links TRBV6-2 or TRBV6-3 to TRBJ1-1, with D unresolved. The CDR3 has 11 residues. Germline CDR1 MNHEY, CDR2 SVGEGT. V lost 2 bases, J lost 7 bases, and 5 bases lay in between. CDR3 sequence (DNA): TGTGCCAGCAGTTACGGTGGTGAAGCTTTCTTT. Its protein product is CASSYGGEAFF.

The rearrangement uses TRBV9 and TRBJ1-2, with 9 bases identical to TRBD1. The junction had 0 bases not matched to a gene; V was cut back by 3 bases and J by 6 bases. The germline V gene has CDR1 SGDLS and CDR2 YYNGEE. The CDR3 covers 12 residues. CDR3: CASSGTGDGYTF. The CDR3 DNA reads TGTGCCAGCAGCGGGACAGGGGATGGCTACACCTTC.

This chain uses TRBV7-9 with TRBJ1-6, with D maybe TRBD1 (5 bases). Germline loops: CDR1 SEHNR, CDR2 FQNEAQ (reference sequence). This CDR3 is 16 amino acids long. V lost 4 bases and J lost 6, with 16 bases in between. CDR3 DNA: TGTGCCAGCAGCTCCGACAGAATCGGGCGTAATTCACCCCTCCACTTT. Encoded protein: CASSSDRIGRNSPLHF.

The chain joins TRBV27 to TRBJ2-1; no definite D call. Trimming stripped 5 bases from V and 6 bases from J, with 11 bases between. The CDR3 totals 13 residues. Per germline, CDR1 MNHEY and CDR2 SMNVEV (reference sequence). The CDR3 coding sequence is TGTGCCAGCAGTGGGGTATGGGGCAATGAGCAGTTCTTC. Translated, it gives CASSGVWGNEQFF.

This chain connects TRBV6-9 to TRBJ2-5; 7 bases line up with TRBD2. Germline V lookup: CDR1 MNHGY, CDR2 SVAAGI. V was clipped by 10 bases and J by 7 bases; unmatched bases: 3. This CDR3 has 10 residues. This chain's CDR3 is CAIWGGTQYF. CDR3 nucleotides: TGTGCCATCTGGGGGGGGACCCAGTACTTC.

The chain recombines TRBV7-9 with TRBJ2-7; weak D call: TRBD1 (5 bases). Trimming cost V 0 bases and J 2 bases, with 11 bases left between them. Germline V gene sequence: CDR1 SEHNR, CDR2 FQNEAQ (reference sequence). The CDR3 spans 15 residues. The chain's CDR3 is CASSLARIGAYEQYF. The CDR3 region has the DNA TGTGCCAGCAGCTTAGCGCGGATAGGGGCCTACGAGCAGTACTTC.

The chain has TRBV9 and TRBJ2-1; D possibly corresponds to TRBD2 (7 bases). Germline V gives CDR1 SGDLS, CDR2 YYNGEE. Trimming removed 0 bases at V and 0 bases at J, with 10 bases between. This CDR3 has 16 residues. The CDR3 coding sequence is TGTGCCAGCAGCGTAGGCGGGGGCAGCTCCTACAATGAGCAGTTCTTC. Translated: CASSVGGGSSYNEQFF.

In this sample, this clonotype turned up once. The chain joins TRBV4-2 to TRBJ2-3; perhaps D is TRBD1 or TRBD2 (5 bases each). Trimming shortened V by 4 bases and J by 4 bases, and 12 bases separated the two germline ends. CDR1 is LGHNA and CDR2 is YNFKEQ in the germline V gene. This CDR3 comprises 14 residues. The CDR3 bases are TGTGCCAGCAGCCCCAGGACGGGGCCAGATACGCAGTATTTT. Translating it yields CASSPRTGPDTQYF.

This chain links TRBV9 with TRBJ2-3; 7 positions match TRBD1. The germline V gene has CDR1 SGDLS and CDR2 YYNGEE. The CDR3 has 13 residues. The junction had 6 bases not matched to a gene; V was cut back by 6 bases and J by 5 bases. The CDR3 nucleotides are TGTGCCAGCAATGAGGGGGCAGGAGATACGCAGTATTTT. Translation: CASNEGAGDTQYF.

The gene calls are TRBV9 and TRBJ2-2, with D tentatively TRBD1 or TRBD2 (6 bases each). The CDR3 extends over 15 amino acids. Trimming left V 3 bases short and J 5 bases short, with 14 bases between. Germline V gives CDR1 SGDLS, CDR2 YYNGEE. The CDR3 protein is CASSGTGSGTGELFF. The DNA of the CDR3 is TGTGCCAGCAGCGGCACAGGGAGCGGGACCGGGGAGCTGTTTTTT.

This chain links TRBV6-5 with TRBJ2-1; the D is unclear. Deletions cut 8 bases from V and 4 bases from J, with 12 bases between. Germline assignment: CDR1 MNHEY and CDR2 SVGAGI. The CDR3 consists of 13 residues. CDR3 residues: CASQLRGYNEQFF. CDR3 in DNA: TGTGCCAGCCAGCTACGCGGTTACAATGAGCAGTTCTTC.